The clone carrying this T cell receptor beta chain was seen at least ten times. Its antigen is unidentified. This record comes from a study of T-cell reconstitution after alpha-beta-depleted transplantation in children. Preparation of the TCRbeta library used unique molecular identifiers. Via MiXCR, TCRdb re-called the PCR reads, giving one row per CDR3 protein. The sample shows some 600,000 distinct CDR3 sequences, roughly 13% of them seen only once. Study results and limitations: Reportedly, only several hundred clones from non-depleted graft cells drove alpha-beta T-cell counts at about two months. Fresh T-cell production supplied most of the T-cell counts and diversity seen one year after transplant.

This TCR was sampled from a male patient younger than 18 who had a stem cell transplant for acute myeloid leukemia, so the T cells may come from the graft donor. Sequenced material: PBMCs, mostly from graft donor cells, taken 360 days after TCRalphabeta/CD19-depleted stem cell transplant.

The DNA for the CDR3 is TGCAGCGTTGAAGACAGGGTGAAAACTGGGGCCAACGTCCTGACTTTC. Translating gives CSVEDRVKTGANVLTF. V is TRBV29-1 and J is TRBJ2-6; TRBD1 might be the D (5 bases). Trimming removed 0 bases from V and 2 bases from J, with 11 bases in between. Germline V gene data show CDR1 as SQVTM and CDR2 as ANQGSEA. This CDR3 is 16 amino acids long.